The table lists the clone carrying this T cell receptor (beta chain) with a few counts. The target antigen is unknown. The data were obtained in a study of cytomegalovirus exposure and HLA in healthy donors. After removal of 2 bases from V and 7 bases from J, the junction contained 9 bases not matched to a gene. Germline V gene lookup returns CDR1 SGHTS and CDR2 YDEGEE. The length of the CDR3 is 16 residues. Primers for the PCR totalled 60 Vbeta and 13 Jbeta. Generated by immunoSEQ multiplex PCR, the TCRdb table keeps only in-frame clones and is missing some. This table holds roughly 250,000 clones, 84% found once. Notes on the study in general: An assumption of roughly uniform sequencing depth across donors underlay the presence/absence analyses.

This receptor was obtained from a woman aged 40-49 years in good health and CMV-seropositive. Sequenced sample: PBMCs. V gene TRBV5-8 combines with J gene TRBJ1-5; 10 bases align to TRBD1. In DNA form, the CDR3 reads TGTGCCAGCAGCTTCCCCCGGGACAGGGGCGGGCAGCCCCAGCATTTT. This encodes CASSFPRDRGGQPQHF.